The following is a T cell receptor beta chain sequence with its context. Mild-to-severe COVID-19 survivors were the donors. These memory T cells were uncultured and sequenced directly after ex vivo isolation. Measured with immunoSEQ multiplex PCR; TCRdb has only the in-frame clones, and not every one. The sample has about 75,000 clones, about 80% seen once. The length of the CDR3 is 14 residues. Looked up from germline, CDR1 is SGHDT and CDR2 is YYEEEE. Between the trimmed V and J ends, which lost 4 bases and 8 bases, there was a span of 18 bases. The data originate from a study of CD4 T cell repertoires in COVID-19.

Sequencing was performed on CD4+ T cells from peripheral blood, taken after recovery from COVID-19. J is TRBJ1-2 and V is TRBV5-6; the D gene is possibly TRBD1 (6 bases). This clonotype originated in a human donor who had COVID-19. Here the CDR3 DNA reads TGTGCCAGCAGCCCACAGGGCCCCCTCAGGGGCTACACCTTC. Its protein product is CASSPQGPLRGYTF.